The present T cell receptor (beta chain) was sequenced within a study of early T cells in non-severe SARS-CoV-2 infection (dated by TCRdb to the early 2020s). Background for the entire study: Bulk RNA from unsorted whole blood was used for TCR sequencing, so alpha and beta chains could not be paired. Broad study findings and their caveats: VDJdb matching was skewed toward anti-spike CD8 responses and likely underestimated virus-specific expansions, missing private and CD4 specificities.

Libraries were built with 5' RACE. Instrument used: NextSeq 500. To correct for sequencing error and PCR bias, the TCR library protocol tagged individual cDNA molecules with unique molecular identifiers. Sequencing covered both TCR alpha and beta chains, and within each sample the abundances of alpha and beta sequences were tightly co-correlated. Per the authors' processing: Decombinator V4 was used to perform V gene, J gene and CDR3 annotation of TCR sequences. TCRs were defined as expanded if a significant change between any two time points was detected under a Poisson model with p below 0.0001. TCR abundances were normalised to the total number of TCRs sequenced per sample and expressed as counts per million. VDJdb, accessed on 1 November 2021, was searched for TCRs annotated for CMV, EBV and SARS-CoV-2, and TCRs annotated for more than one antigen were excluded. Clones were called with MiXCR by TCRdb after fastp trimmed the public reads at Q25, and only in-frame beta chains were retained. One record per CDR3 amino acid sequence lists the most common genes and DNA. The V and J calls and clone size come from TCRdb's table, not from the authors' own analysis. Within this sample are fewer than 60,000 distinct CDR3 sequences, with 12% of them counted one time only. The top ten constitute about 9.7% of the sample.

A case-control design nested within a healthcare worker cohort in London, UK, was used, with weekly nasopharyngeal swab PCR tests and blood sampling performed. Healthcare workers were recruited during the week of the UK lockdown, between 23 and 31 March 2020, and followed weekly for up to roughly 15 weeks. To note about this clonotype: Its antigen is unknown. No much larger clone exists at a distance of one base, and base qualities are not known.

Sequencing was done on a sample of whole blood. The TCR originated in an adult who was a healthcare worker with PCR-confirmed SARS-CoV-2 infection or an uninfected control (not recorded which).

The CDR3 amino acid sequence is: CASSMQMNTEAFF. The bases are TGTGCCAGCAGCATGCAGATGAACACTGAAGCTTTCTTT. The receptor chain draws on TRBV14 and TRBJ1-1; the D gene cannot be resolved reliably. Cut back by 5 bases and 0 bases, the V and J ends lie 7 bases apart. The CDR3 holds 13 amino acids from the cysteine to the phenylalanine. Of all the DNA, just the CDR3 is kept, 39 bases in frame from base 1. Reading the germline V gene gives CDR1 SGHDN and CDR2 FVKESK.